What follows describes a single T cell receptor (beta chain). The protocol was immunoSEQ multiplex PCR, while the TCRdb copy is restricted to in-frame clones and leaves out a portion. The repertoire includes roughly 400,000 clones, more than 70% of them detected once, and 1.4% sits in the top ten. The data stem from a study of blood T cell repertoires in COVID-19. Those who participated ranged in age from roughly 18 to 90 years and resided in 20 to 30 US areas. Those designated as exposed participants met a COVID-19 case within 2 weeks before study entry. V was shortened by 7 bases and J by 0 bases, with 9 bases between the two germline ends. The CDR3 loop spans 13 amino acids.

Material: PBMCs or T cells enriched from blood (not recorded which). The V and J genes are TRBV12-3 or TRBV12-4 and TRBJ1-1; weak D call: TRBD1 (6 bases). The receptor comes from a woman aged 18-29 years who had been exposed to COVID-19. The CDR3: CASTGQLNTEAFF. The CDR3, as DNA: TGTGCCAGCACTGGACAGCTGAACACTGAAGCTTTCTTT.